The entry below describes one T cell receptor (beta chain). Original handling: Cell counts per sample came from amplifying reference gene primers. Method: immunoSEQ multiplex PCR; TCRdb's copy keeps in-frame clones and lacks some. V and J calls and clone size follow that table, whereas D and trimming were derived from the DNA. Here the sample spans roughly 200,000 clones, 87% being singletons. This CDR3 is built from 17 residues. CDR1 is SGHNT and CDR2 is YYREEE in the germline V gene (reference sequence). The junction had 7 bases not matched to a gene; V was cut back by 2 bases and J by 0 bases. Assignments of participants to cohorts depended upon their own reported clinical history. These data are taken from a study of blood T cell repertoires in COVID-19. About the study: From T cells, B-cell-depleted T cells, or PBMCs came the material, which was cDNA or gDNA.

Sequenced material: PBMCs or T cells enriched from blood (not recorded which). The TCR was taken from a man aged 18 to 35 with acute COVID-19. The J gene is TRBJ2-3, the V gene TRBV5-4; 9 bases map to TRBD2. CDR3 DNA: TGTGCCAGCAGCTTTTTTGCGGGAGGGCCCAGCACAGATACGCAGTATTTT. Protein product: CASSFFAGGPSTDTQYF.